This T cell receptor beta chain was sequenced in a study of patients and donors after allogeneic stem cell transplantation. TCRdb reanalysed the RT-PCR reads using MiXCR and keeps one entry per CDR3 protein. This sample carries hundreds of thousands of distinct CDR3 sequences, 35% to 45% of them seen once, and the ten largest clones take roughly 10%. The CDR3 contains 11 residues. Germline V gene data show CDR1 as DFQATT and CDR2 as SNEGSKA (reference sequence). V was clipped by 8 bases and J by 2 bases, with 9 bases between them. What was sequenced was blood, either unsorted or a sorted T cell fraction (not recorded which). The chain is built from TRBV20-1 and TRBJ1-1; no definite D call. The sequence derives from a human donor who was either an allogeneic HSCT recipient or a stem cell or donor lymphocyte infusion donor (not recorded which). It is not recorded whose cells these are; they may come from a transplant donor. Written as DNA, the CDR3 is TGCAGTTGCTGGTCCAACACTGAAGCTTTCTTT. Translating it yields CSCWSNTEAFF.